Below are 4 T cell receptor beta chains sequenced from a single sample in a study of blood T cell repertoires in COVID-19. The protocol was immunoSEQ multiplex PCR, while the TCRdb copy is restricted to in-frame clones and leaves out a portion. The sample lists some 380,000 clones, around 84% occurring once. The sample taken for sequencing was peripheral blood. These receptors were collected from a human donor with acute or convalescent COVID-19. The donor label of this sample is uncertain.

This chain links TRBV18 with TRBJ1-3; D remains unclear. The CDR3 covers 14 residues. V was pared by 4 bases and J by 4 bases, with 11 bases between. Germline V gives CDR1 KGHSH, CDR2 LQKENI. In nucleotides, the CDR3 is TGTGCCAGCTCACAGGGAGCCGGAGGAAACACCATATATTTT. Residues: CASSQGAGGNTIYF.

The chain joins TRBV7-6 to TRBJ2-7; a possible D gene is TRBD1 (6 bases). The V gene's germline CDR1 is SGHVS and CDR2 FNYEAQ. The CDR3 runs 13 residues. V dropped 6 bases and J dropped 6 bases, with 15 bases sitting between them. CDR3 residues: CASSSTGRGEQYF. The CDR3 nucleotides are TGTGCCAGCAGTTCGACAGGTCGGGGCGAGCAGTACTTC. Using reference TRBV7-6 and TRBJ2-7 for the parts outside the CDR3, the full variable domain is GAGVSQSPRYKVTKRGQDVALRCDPISGHVSLYWYRQALGQGPEFLTYFNYEAQQDKSGLPNDRFSAERPEGSISTLTIQRTEQRDSAMYRCASSSTGRGEQYFGPGTRLTVT.

V usage is TRBV28 and J usage is TRBJ1-4; a possible D gene is TRBD1 (5 bases). Germline V lookup: CDR1 MDHEN, CDR2 SYDVKM. The V and J ends lost 2 bases and 5 bases respectively, with 12 bases between them. The CDR3 is made up of 15 amino acids. CDR3 residues: CASSLGAAPNEKLFF. As DNA, the CDR3 is TGTGCCAGCAGTTTAGGGGCAGCCCCAAATGAAAAACTGTTTTTT. The whole variable domain, remainder taken from reference TRBV28 and TRBJ1-4, is DVKVTQSSRYLVKRTGEKVFLECVQDMDHENMFWYRQDPGLGLRLIYFSYDVKMKEKGDIPEGYSVSREKKERFSLILESASTNQTSMYLCASSLGAAPNEKLFFGSGTQLSVL.

The chain has TRBV30 and TRBJ1-2; D is possibly TRBD1 (5 bases). The CDR3 contains 14 residues. CDR1 and CDR2 from the germline V gene are GTSNPN and SVGIG (reference sequence). Deletions cut 4 bases from V and 8 bases from J, with 20 bases between. The CDR3: CAWTPGTPAGGYTF. The CDR3 nucleotides are TGTGCCTGGACCCCAGGGACCCCGGCGGGGGGCTACACCTTC. Variable domain in full (rest from reference TRBV30 and TRBJ1-2): SQTIHQWPATLVQPVGSPLSLECTVEGTSNPNLYWYRQAAGRGLQLLFYSVGIGQISSEVPQNLSASRPQDRQFILSSKKLLLSDSGFYLCAWTPGTPAGGYTFGSGTRLTVV.